A selection of T cell receptor beta chains follows, all from one sample in a study of regulatory T cells in long-lasting Graves disease. Each CDR3 protein gets one entry after TCRdb re-called the multiplex PCR reads with MiXCR. In the table there are around 400,000 distinct CDR3 sequences, about 14% of which are singletons. This specimen consisted of peripheral blood mononuclear cells (PBMCs), obtained at new diagnosis, from a patient treated with antithyroid drugs. The receptors were sampled from a female donor with Graves disease. The CDR3 runs from the conserved cysteine through the conserved F or W. D genes are given only for firm matches. Some rows have no size entry. The others give once, few or many, or a class for an expanded clone.

d_call | clone_size | j_call | v_call | cdr3_aa | cdr3_nt
TRBD2 | many | TRBJ2-7 | TRBV24-1 | CATSDELAGSEQYF | TGTGCCACCAGTGATGAACTAGCGGGCTCTGAGCAGTACTTC
NA | NA | TRBJ2-1 | TRBV4-2 | CASSSGHNEQFF | TGTGCCAGCAGCTCGGGACACAATGAGCAGTTCTTC
TRBD2 | few | TRBJ2-1 | TRBV4-1 | CASSQEDMGGRLNEQFF | TGCGCCAGCAGCCAAGAGGATATGGGCGGGAGGCTCAATGAGCAGTTCTTC
TRBD2 | many | TRBJ2-3 | TRBV12-3/TRBV12-4 | CASSLAQTSGSPITDTQYF | TGTGCCAGCAGTTTAGCGCAAACTAGCGGGAGCCCCATCACAGATACGCAGTATTTT
NA | many | TRBJ1-5 | TRBV27 | CASSGGFSNQPQHF | TGTGCCAGCTCCGGAGGGTTTAGCAATCAGCCCCAGCATTTT
TRBD1 | NA | TRBJ1-5 | TRBV7-6 | CASSLGGGEGQPQHF | TGTGCCAGCAGCTTAGGAGGGGGCGAGGGTCAGCCCCAGCATTTT
NA | many | TRBJ2-6 | TRBV3-1 | CASSQEVGIGANVLTF | TGTGCCAGCAGCCAAGAAGTCGGGATCGGGGCCAACGTCCTGACTTTC
NA | many | TRBJ1-2 | TRBV20-1 | CSASWGYGYTF | TGCAGTGCATCGTGGGGCTATGGCTACACCTTC
TRBD1 | many | TRBJ2-6 | TRBV5-1 | CASSLRDRSNYLSGANVLTF | TGCGCCAGCAGCCTCCGGGACAGGTCAAACTACCTCTCTGGGGCCAACGTCCTGACTTTC
NA | few | TRBJ1-5 | TRBV28 | CASSPQGVKFQPQHF | TGTGCCAGCAGTCCCCAGGGTGTTAAATTCCAGCCCCAGCATTTT
TRBD2 | few | TRBJ2-1 | TRBV27 | CASSLMASGFSYNEQFF | TGTGCCAGCAGTTTAATGGCTAGCGGGTTCTCCTACAATGAGCAGTTCTTC
NA | once | TRBJ2-5 | TRBV7-2 | CASSPVAGAVPYQETQYF | TGTGCCAGCAGCCCTGTGGCAGGGGCCGTCCCGTACCAAGAGACCCAGTACTTC
NA | NA | TRBJ2-2 | TRBV12-3/TRBV12-4 | CASSLEGPGELFF | TGTGCCAGCAGTTTAGAGGGCCCCGGGGAGCTGTTTTTT
TRBD1 | many | TRBJ2-7 | TRBV6-2/TRBV6-3 | CASSENIGTGTNEQYF | TGTGCCAGCAGTGAAAATATAGGGACAGGGACCAACGAGCAGTACTTC
NA | NA | TRBJ2-7 | TRBV3-2 | CASTSGNPYEQYF | TGTGCCAGCACCTCAGGGAACCCCTACGAGCAGTACTTC
NA | few | TRBJ2-1 | TRBV6-1 | CASSEDLSSRSNEQFF | TGTGCCAGCAGTGAAGACCTCTCTAGCCGCTCAAATGAGCAGTTCTTC
NA | many | TRBJ2-1 | TRBV18 | CASSPPVTSYEQFF | TGTGCCAGCTCACCACCGGTGACTAGTTATGAGCAGTTCTTC
NA | many | TRBJ2-1 | TRBV20-1 | CSAPLVIDTGEQFF | TGCAGTGCTCCTCTGGTGATCGATACCGGGGAGCAGTTCTTC
TRBD2 | many | TRBJ2-5 | TRBV20-1 | CSARGGLAEETQYF | TGCAGTGCTAGGGGGGGACTAGCGGAGGAGACCCAGTACTTC
TRBD1 | few | TRBJ1-2 | TRBV19 | CASTRGGLPVFGYGYTF | TGTGCCAGTACCAGGGGGGGGCTTCCCGTTTTTGGATATGGCTACACCTTC
NA | many | TRBJ2-1 | TRBV11-2 | CASSLGVYPYNEQFF | TGTGCCAGCAGCTTAGGGGTATACCCTTACAATGAGCAGTTCTTC
TRBD1 | many | TRBJ2-7 | TRBV6-1 | CASTLTGSSYEQYF | TGTGCCAGCACTTTGACAGGGAGCTCCTACGAGCAGTACTTC
NA | NA | TRBJ1-1 | TRBV19 | CASSMISKNTEAFF | TGTGCCAGTAGTATGATCAGCAAGAACACTGAAGCTTTCTTT
NA | few | TRBJ2-7 | TRBV6-2/TRBV6-3 | CASSVKPRSGEQYF | TGTGCCAGCAGTGTGAAACCCCGGTCGGGCGAGCAGTACTTC
TRBD2 | many | TRBJ2-1 | TRBV20-1 | CSAGGLAGGPNEQFF | TGCAGTGCTGGAGGGCTAGCGGGAGGGCCTAATGAGCAGTTCTTC
NA | many | TRBJ2-1 | TRBV7-2 | CASSSRGGEQFF | TGTGCCAGCAGCTCCCGAGGAGGTGAGCAGTTCTTC